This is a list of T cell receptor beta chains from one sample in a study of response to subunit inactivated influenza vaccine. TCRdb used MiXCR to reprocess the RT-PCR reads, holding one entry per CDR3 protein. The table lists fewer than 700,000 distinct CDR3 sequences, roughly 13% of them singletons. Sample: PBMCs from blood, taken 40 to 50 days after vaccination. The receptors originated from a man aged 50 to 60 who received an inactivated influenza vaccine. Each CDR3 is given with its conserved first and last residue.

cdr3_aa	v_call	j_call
CASSFYGARDTQYF	TRBV12-3/TRBV12-4	TRBJ2-3
CASSIGTGGRGKTQYF	TRBV7-2	TRBJ2-5
CSVGHGLAGYEQYF	TRBV29-1	TRBJ2-7
CSVATGGQNEQFF	TRBV29-1	TRBJ2-1
CASSLVASGGRTYEQYF	TRBV5-6	TRBJ2-7
CASSVPRTSGQETQYF	TRBV9	TRBJ2-5
CSARLVRGAGVGNNEQFF	TRBV20-1	TRBJ2-1
CAISGSGGTGANVLTF	TRBV10-3	TRBJ2-6
CAISGGLQGEQFF	TRBV10-3	TRBJ2-1
CASSYSVERTSFEQYF	TRBV6-5	TRBJ2-7
CASSLERGEQYF	TRBV7-2	TRBJ2-7
CASSLDLWDTQYF	TRBV11-2	TRBJ2-3
CSARAPWSQETQYF	TRBV20-1	TRBJ2-5
CASSPYPFEAFF	TRBV18	TRBJ1-1
CASSQEAVGGYEQYF	TRBV4-3	TRBJ2-7
CSARLGTLQETQYF	TRBV20-1	TRBJ2-5
CASSLDLGPQETQYF	TRBV5-1	TRBJ2-5
CASSLRRTSIYEQYF	TRBV11-1	TRBJ2-7
CSVVSQETQYF	TRBV29-1	TRBJ2-5
CASSFSPLGRRYEQYF	TRBV7-2	TRBJ2-7
CATSEGTSGSYYNEQFF	TRBV24-1	TRBJ2-1
CASSLLEGQTQHF	TRBV7-2	TRBJ1-5
CASSLGAGQVNTEAFF	TRBV5-1	TRBJ1-1
CAISGAAETQYF	TRBV10-3	TRBJ2-5
CASSPSSTATSTGELFF	TRBV4-2	TRBJ2-2
CASCQEGGIAGELFF	TRBV3-1	TRBJ2-2
CSARAVRGYTF	TRBV20-1	TRBJ1-2
CASSLQQGRYEQYF	TRBV11-2	TRBJ2-7
CASNRAGTDTQYF	TRBV27	TRBJ2-3
CASSQDGFYEQYF	TRBV3-1	TRBJ2-7
CASHRGEFTGELFF	TRBV9	TRBJ2-2
CASSPDIGVNEKLFF	TRBV5-1	TRBJ1-4
CASSFGWTGFAGELFF	TRBV12-3/TRBV12-4	TRBJ2-2
CASVLKAGGGETQYF	TRBV5-4	TRBJ2-5
CASSQHPEYEQYF	TRBV4-3	TRBJ2-7
CASRDRGTYNSPLHF	TRBV12-3/TRBV12-4	TRBJ1-6
CASSSPSGSNYGYTF	TRBV28	TRBJ1-2
CASSLVGRVNTEAFF	TRBV5-1	TRBJ1-1
CASSLAFYNEQFF	TRBV12-3/TRBV12-4	TRBJ2-1